This TCR beta chain was recovered during a study of control samples from healthy donors and cancer patients. Sequencing used immunoSEQ multiplex PCR; TCRdb keeps in-frame clones, though not all of them. The table shows roughly 150,000 clones, with approximately 86% occurring only once. Trimming cost V 0 bases and J 5 bases, with 15 bases left between them. The CDR3 spans 15 residues. The germline gives CDR1 SGHDT, CDR2 YYEEEE. Sequencing input: blood. The rearrangement joins TRBV5-6 to TRBJ2-7; the D call may be TRBD1 or TRBD2 (5 bases each). This TCR was sampled from a man between 18 and 35 years old in good health. Written as DNA, the CDR3 is TGTGCCAGCAGCTTGGTTCTGGCAGGGAGTAACGAGCAGTACTTC. Its translation is CASSLVLAGSNEQYF. The full variable domain, its missing parts supplied by reference TRBV5-6 and TRBJ2-7, is DAGVTQSPTHLIKTRGQQVTLRCSPKSGHDTVSWYQQALGQGPQFIFQYYEEEERQRGNFPDRFSGHQFPNYSSELNVNALLLGDSALYLCASSLVLAGSNEQYFGPGTRLTVT.